Below are 5 T cell receptor beta chains sequenced from a single sample in a study of early stage breast cancer tumors. Sequencing used immunoSEQ multiplex PCR; TCRdb keeps in-frame clones, though not all of them. The sample shows about 28,000 clones, about 60% of them seen only once. Sequencing was done on a sample of breast tumor tissue. The origin of the receptors is a person in their fifties with breast cancer.

The chain combines TRBV6-5 with TRBJ2-1, with 7 bases identical to TRBD2. The germline gives CDR1 MNHEY, CDR2 SVGAGI. The CDR3 contains 14 residues. Trimming cost V 6 bases and J 4 bases; bases outside gene matches: 6. The CDR3 reads CASRAGRLYNEQFF. As DNA, the CDR3 is TGTGCCAGCAGGGCCGGGAGGCTATACAATGAGCAGTTCTTC.

This clone was recorded only once. The CDR3 sequence: CASRETSGTYNEQFF. The CDR3 bases are TGTGCCAGCAGAGAAACTAGCGGGACGTACAATGAGCAGTTCTTC. This chain uses TRBV6-5 with TRBJ2-1; 10 bases align to TRBD2. Per germline, CDR1 MNHEY and CDR2 SVGAGI. The CDR3 sequence is 15 residues long. V was clipped by 6 bases and J by 4 bases; unmatched bases: 6.

A few counts support this clone. CDR3 protein: CASSDLQGDRETQYF. The CDR3 bases are TGTGCCAGCAGTGATTTACAGGGTGATCGAGAGACCCAGTACTTC. The rearrangement links TRBV27 to TRBJ2-5; tentative D call: TRBD1 (6 bases). CDR3 size: 15 residues. Germline V lookup: CDR1 MNHEY, CDR2 SMNVEV (reference sequence). The ends were cut back, 5 bases at V and 4 bases at J, with 17 bases in the middle.

This sequence joins TRBV5-1 and TRBJ1-1; D perhaps matches TRBD1 (6 bases). This CDR3 has 16 residues. Germline lookup yields CDR1 SGHRS and CDR2 YFSETQ. V was trimmed by 1 base and J by 1 base, leaving 14 bases between them. The CDR3 loop is CASSLSRQVTNTEAFF. CDR3 DNA sequence: TGCGCCAGCAGCTTGTCCCGACAGGTAACGAACACTGAAGCTTTCTTT.

The rearrangement joins TRBV4-2 to TRBJ2-7; 13 bases fit TRBD2. This CDR3 has 16 amino acids. From germline, CDR1 is LGHNA and CDR2 YNFKEQ. The J segment lost 5 bases and the V segment lost 3 bases, leaving 7 bases of the junction unmatched. CDR3 protein: CASSHPGTSGTNEQYF. The DNA for the CDR3 is TGTGCCAGCAGCCACCCGGGGACTAGCGGGACCAACGAGCAGTACTTC.